This section outlines one T cell receptor beta chain sequence together with its context. The antigen it binds to is not known. Base quality data are lacking; no much larger clone is found one base away. At diagnosis, tumor, uninvolved tumor-adjacent lung and peripheral blood were collected and then preserved as a mix of FFPE and fresh-frozen material. Blood samples were analyzed as peripheral blood mononuclear cells for TCR repertoire profiling. V was cut back by 4 bases and J by 1 base, leaving a gap of 9 bases between them. Including the terminal cysteine and phenylalanine, the CDR3 comprises 13 residues. This entry keeps only the CDR3 DNA: 39 bases, framed from base 1. Per the germline V gene, SQVTM is the CDR1 and ANQGSEA is the CDR2. The data stem from a study of T cells in localized non-small cell lung cancer (dated by TCRdb to 2020 to 2021). Regarding the research as a whole: The study examined T cell repertoires in approximately 240 patients with early-stage NSCLC and compared tumors with uninvolved tumor-adjacent lungs. The cohort consisted of 236 treatment-naive NSCLC patients whose localized lung tumors had been resected. NSCLC patients had a mean age of approximately 70 years, and 120 to 150 were male and 85 to 110 female.

TCR beta CDR3 regions were sequenced from DNA using the immunoSEQ Assay. In the authors' own workflow: T cell density was computed as TCR beta template counts normalized to usable DNA estimated by amplifying housekeeping genes. The preseqR package was used to estimate richness by extrapolating to 400,000 templates for PBMC samples and to 120,000 templates for tissue samples. Clonality was defined as one minus Pielou's evenness. To identify tissue-enriched TCRs, differential abundance testing was run on productive amino-acid clonotypes with a minimum total count of 5 and an alpha of 0.1. Repertoire overlap between compartments was quantified with the Jaccard Index and Morisita Overlap Index. GLIPH clustered TCR beta CDR3s with public tetramer-defined viral CDR3s; viral motifs required at least three viral sequences plus V-gene enrichment. TCRdb took over this immuneACCESS table, retaining in-frame rearrangements with V and J assigned. Such tables are incomplete; in checked studies, under half of the missing clones stem from an unresolved V gene, and the remainder is unexplained. The DNA was the basis for D and trimming; V, J and clone size are from that table. The sample table shows more than 15,000 clones, and around 83% are seen once. Just under 35% of the sample comes from the top ten.

Beyond this particular receptor, the publication reports: Of the top 100 tumor clones, a median of approximately 60 were detected in paired uninvolved adjacent lung; under 35 were also among that lung's top 100. Because the study design was exploratory, TCR variables were selected using unadjusted p-values without false-discovery rate correction. Higher T cell density in blood was associated with longer overall survival, whereas higher clonality in adjacent lung was associated with shorter survival. Because multi-region tumor sequencing was not performed, intratumor heterogeneity could not be ruled out. Uninvolved tumor-adjacent lung showed the highest T cell clonality, higher than tumor, which suggests more focused antigenic responses in the adjacent lung.

The sample consisted of peripheral blood, taken before any cancer treatment. The rearrangement joined TRBV29-1 to TRBJ2-3; the D gene cannot be resolved reliably. The receptor was isolated from a male donor older than 55 with stage III lung adenocarcinoma. This receptor carries the CDR3 CSVVWQGTDTQYF. The DNA reads as follows: TGCAGCGTTGTCTGGCAGGGCACAGATACGCAGTATTTT.